This passage covers 27 T cell receptor beta chains from one sample sequenced in a study of long-term antiretroviral therapy in people with HIV. Researchers ran immunoSEQ v3.0 at survey level. Here immunoSEQ multiplex PCR was the method, and the copy in TCRdb shows in-frame clones only, minus some. The sample consists of 10,000 to 13,000 clones, roughly 85% of them appearing once. This sample comprised unsorted PBMCs, obtained 1.2 years after starting antiretroviral therapy. These receptor sequences come from a man aged 35-49 years with HIV.

The count of this clone is one. The chain is built from TRBV25-1 and TRBJ1-2, with D possibly being TRBD1 (6 bases). V was trimmed by 5 bases and J by 6 bases, leaving 19 bases between them. The CDR3 totals 15 residues. Germline CDR1 MGHDK, CDR2 SYGVNS. The DNA for the CDR3 is TGTGCCAGCAGTTTCCCCGGAGGGGGGGCGCATGGCTACACCTTC. Translation: CASSFPGGGAHGYTF.

The chain is built from TRBV6-5 and TRBJ2-7, with TRBD1 as a possible D gene (6 bases). The CDR3 has 14 amino acids. In germline, CDR1 is MNHEY, CDR2 SVGAGI. Trimming took off 3 bases at V and 2 bases at J, with 11 bases between the two ends. As DNA, the CDR3 is TGTGCCAGCAGTTATGTGGGGGCAGCCTACGAGCAGTACTTC. The encoded protein is CASSYVGAAYEQYF.

The chain employs TRBV25-1 and TRBJ2-5; D is ambiguous. Germline-derived CDR1 and CDR2 are MGHDK and SYGVNS. V was trimmed by 3 bases and J by 5 bases, leaving 4 bases between them. CDR3 length: 11 amino acids. Written as DNA, the CDR3 is TGTGCCAGCAGTGAGGCCGAGACCCAGTACTTC. It encodes CASSEAETQYF.

The chain has TRBV28 and TRBJ1-2, with 8 bases identical to TRBD1. The CDR3 loop spans 13 amino acids. With 6 bases clipped from V and 8 bases from J, the junction kept 8 bases outside the gene matches. Germline CDR1 and CDR2: MDHEN and SYDVKM. The DNA for the CDR3 is TGTGCCAGCAGGAAGACAGGGGACTTGGGCTACACCTTC. This encodes CASRKTGDLGYTF.

This clone appeared a few times. CDR3 nucleotide sequence: TGCGCCAGCAGTGAGTTGGGAAACGAGCAGTACTTC. Protein: CASSELGNEQYF. This chain uses TRBV10-1 with TRBJ2-7, with D uncertain. CDR3 length: 12 residues. Germline V gene data show CDR1 as WNHNN and CDR2 as SYGVQD (reference sequence). Trimming removed 1 base at V and 5 bases at J, with 6 bases between.

This clone was seen a single time. This chain links TRBV2 with TRBJ1-2, with D tentatively TRBD1 (6 bases). Germline CDR1 is SNHLY and CDR2 is FYNNEI. This CDR3 is 12 amino acids long. V dropped 7 bases and J dropped 6 bases, with 12 bases sitting between them. CDR3 nucleotides: TGTGCCAGCATCCAGGGGAGAGATGGCTACACCTTC. It yields the protein CASIQGRDGYTF.

V usage is TRBV5-4 and J usage is TRBJ2-1; 9 nucleotides line up with TRBD2. CDR3 length equals 16 residues. J gave up 3 bases and V 0 bases, and 4 bases lay outside the gene matches. Per germline, CDR1 SGHNT and CDR2 YYREEE (reference sequence). The CDR3 DNA is TGTGCCAGCAGCTTGGGGGCGGGGGGGCACTACAATGAGCAGTTCTTC. Protein sequence: CASSLGAGGHYNEQFF.

The rearrangement uses TRBV5-1 and TRBJ2-7, with 9 bases lining up with TRBD2. Germline CDR1 reads SGHRS; CDR2 reads YFSETQ. Germline trimming cut 2 bases from V and 0 bases from J; bases unmatched to any gene: 9. The CDR3 has 17 amino acids. The CDR3 DNA sequence: TGCGCCAGCAGCTTACTATCCGGGACTAGCAACTCCTACGAGCAGTACTTC. It codes for CASSLLSGTSNSYEQYF.

The CDR3 DNA is TGCGCCAGCAGTCAATCACAGCGGGGTGCGACAGAGACCCAGTACTTC. Protein: CASSQSQRGATETQYF. V and J are TRBV23-1 and TRBJ2-5; 7 bases match TRBD2. TRBV23-1 is marked as an open reading frame, function uncertain. Trimming took 0 bases from V and 4 from J; bases not matched to a gene: 8. CDR3 length: 16 amino acids.

The chain links TRBV21-1 to TRBJ1-6; the tabulated D call, TRBD1, remains unverified against the DNA. TRBV21-1 is a documented pseudogene. CDR3 length equals 15 residues. The CDR3 loop is CASSKEGTYNSPLHF. The CDR3 nucleotides are TGTGCCAGCAGCAAAGAGGGGACCTATAATTCACCCCTCCACTTT.

The CDR3 loop reads CASSLDSTGLGQPQHF. Here the CDR3 DNA reads TGCGCCAGCAGCTTGGACTCGACAGGACTCGGTCAGCCCCAGCATTTT. This sequence joins TRBV5-1 and TRBJ1-5, with a weak D call TRBD1 (6 bases). There are 16 residues in the CDR3. V lost 0 bases to trimming and J lost 6 bases, with 16 bases between them. Germline CDR1 reads SGHRS; CDR2 reads YFSETQ.

The chain joins TRBV2 to TRBJ1-4; D is ambiguous. There are 13 residues in the CDR3. The germline gives CDR1 SNHLY, CDR2 FYNNEI. The V end was cut by 6 bases, the J end by 7 bases, with 12 bases between. The CDR3, as DNA: TGTGCCAGCAGACCCATCCTCAGTGAAAAACTGTTTTTT. Its protein is CASRPILSEKLFF.

The gene calls are TRBV30 and TRBJ1-3; no firm D call. CDR1 GTSNPN and CDR2 SVGIG come from the germline V gene (reference sequence). V was clipped by 3 bases and J by 0 bases, with 12 bases between them. There are 15 residues in the CDR3. The CDR3 nucleotides are TGTGCCTGGAGCGCCTGGGGTAGCTCTGGAAACACCATATATTTT. Translated: CAWSAWGSSGNTIYF.

This clone was counted a single time. The chain employs TRBV2 and TRBJ2-1, with TRBD2 identical over 8 bases. The ends lost 3 bases at V and 0 bases at J; junction bases unmatched: 7. The V gene's germline CDR1 is SNHLY and CDR2 FYNNEI. This CDR3 region has 17 residues. The CDR3 DNA is TGTGCCAGCAGTGAGGGGGTAGCGGGGAGCTCCTACAATGAGCAGTTCTTC. Protein: CASSEGVAGSSYNEQFF.

This clone was detected once. The rearrangement links TRBV7-2 to TRBJ2-7; 7 bases are a match to TRBD1. The CDR3 consists of 13 residues. CDR1 SGHTA and CDR2 FQGNSA come from the germline V gene. V lost 5 bases to trimming and J lost 5 bases; unmatched junction nucleotides: 6. CDR3 DNA sequence: TGTGCCAGCAGCCCAAACAGGGGCCACGAGCAGTACTTC. Its translation: CASSPNRGHEQYF. Filled out from reference TRBV7-2 and TRBJ2-7, the complete variable domain reads GAGVSQSPSNKVTEKGKDVELRCDPISGHTALYWYRQSLGQGLEFLIYFQGNSAPDKSGLPSDRFSAERTGGSVSTLTIQRTQQEDSAVYLCASSPNRGHEQYFGPGTRLTVT.

The V gene is TRBV2, the J gene TRBJ1-5; D unresolved. V shed 5 bases and J shed 6 bases, with 17 bases lying between them. Germline V gene data show CDR1 as SNHLY and CDR2 as FYNNEI. The length of the CDR3 is 15 residues. In DNA form, the CDR3 reads TGTGCCAGCAGTCCCCGGGAGGAGGTTGGTCAGCCCCAGCATTTT. It yields the protein CASSPREEVGQPQHF.

This chain links TRBV11-3 with TRBJ1-3; tentative D call: TRBD1 (6 bases). V was trimmed by 5 bases and J by 2 bases, leaving 7 bases between them. This CDR3 has 13 amino acids. Germline loops: CDR1 SGHNT, CDR2 YENEEA. CDR3 nucleotide sequence: TGTGCCAGCAGCACAGGGCCTGGAAACACCATATATTTT. Translation gives CASSTGPGNTIYF.

V gene TRBV7-8 combines with J gene TRBJ2-3; 11 bases are shared with TRBD2. This CDR3 spans 17 amino acids. Germline assignment: CDR1 SGHVS and CDR2 FQNEAQ. V lost 4 bases and J lost 2; bases outside the gene matches: 8. Here the CDR3 DNA reads TGTGCCAGCAGCTCGACTAGGACTAGCGGGCTCACAGATACGCAGTATTTT. Translation gives CASSSTRTSGLTDTQYF.

This chain uses TRBV9 with TRBJ2-3; 15 bases fit TRBD2. V lost 0 bases to trimming and J lost 1 base; unmatched junction nucleotides: 3. The CDR3 consists of 18 residues. In germline, CDR1 is SGDLS, CDR2 YYNGEE. The CDR3, as DNA: TGTGCCAGCAGCGTAGGGACTAGCGGGGGGGCGGGCACAGATACGCAGTATTTT. Its protein is CASSVGTSGGAGTDTQYF. The full variable domain, with the rest looked up from reference TRBV9 and TRBJ2-3, is DSGVTQTPKHLITATGQRVTLRCSPRSGDLSVYWYQQSLDQGLQFLIQYYNGEERAKGNILERFSAQQFPDLHSELNLSSLELGDSALYFCASSVGTSGGAGTDTQYFGPGTRLTVL.

This chain links TRBV6-1 with TRBJ2-3, with 10 bases that match TRBD2. This CDR3 comprises 17 residues. Germline CDR1 reads MNHNS; CDR2 reads SASEGT. V shed 2 bases and J 3 bases; nucleotides not matched to a gene: 8. The CDR3: CASSERASGGATDTQYF. The CDR3 coding sequence is TGTGCCAGCAGTGAACGAGCAAGCGGGGGGGCGACAGATACGCAGTATTTT.

This chain links TRBV11-2 with TRBJ1-2, with D unclear. CDR1 and CDR2 (germline): SGHAT, FQNNGV. The CDR3 runs 15 residues. V shed 3 bases and J shed 6 bases, with 17 bases lying between them. CDR3 nucleotide sequence: TGTGCCAGCAGCTTGAGTGTGGGGAATCGGAATGGCTACACCTTC. Protein sequence: CASSLSVGNRNGYTF.

This chain links TRBV20-1 with TRBJ1-2; D is ambiguous. This CDR3 region has 11 residues. From germline, CDR1 is DFQATT and CDR2 SNEGSKA (reference sequence). V was cut by 5 bases and J by 6 bases, with 10 bases left in between. The CDR3, as DNA: TGCAGTGCTGGGGAGGATCATGGCTACACCTTC. Its translation: CSAGEDHGYTF.

The chain joins TRBV13 to TRBJ2-3; TRBD2 aligns across 14 bases. The germline gives CDR1 PRHDT, CDR2 FYEKMQ (reference sequence). CDR3 length equals 18 residues. Unmatched junction bases numbered 10, after V lost 8 bases and J lost 0 bases. CDR3 DNA sequence: TGTGCCAGCGGGACGACTAGCGGGGGGGCCTCTAGCACAGATACGCAGTATTTT. It translates to CASGTTSGGASSTDTQYF. The entire variable domain, with the rest obtained from reference TRBV13 and TRBJ2-3, is as follows: AAGVIQSPRHLIKEKRETATLKCYPIPRHDTVYWYQQGPGQDPQFLISFYEKMQSDKGSIPDRFSAQQFSDYHSELNMSSLELGDSALYFCASGTTSGGASSTDTQYFGPGTRLTVL.

The chain carries TRBV9 and TRBJ2-2; D gene unclear. The CDR3 is 14 amino acids. The germline V gene has CDR1 SGDLS and CDR2 YYNGEE. V lost 5 bases to trimming and J lost 2 bases, with 10 bases between them. DNA for the CDR3: TGTGCCAGCAGGCCCGGCGATAACACCGGGGAGCTGTTTTTT. Protein product: CASRPGDNTGELFF. The entire variable domain, with the rest obtained from reference TRBV9 and TRBJ2-2, is as follows: DSGVTQTPKHLITATGQRVTLRCSPRSGDLSVYWYQQSLDQGLQFLIQYYNGEERAKGNILERFSAQQFPDLHSELNLSSLELGDSALYFCASRPGDNTGELFFGEGSRLTVL.

This clone was counted only a few times. The chain has TRBV10-3 and TRBJ1-2, with TRBD1 as a possible D gene (5 bases). The germline gives CDR1 ENHRY, CDR2 SYGVKD. This CDR3 comprises 13 residues. The V and J ends lost 2 bases and 5 bases respectively, with 9 bases between them. In DNA, the CDR3 is TGTGCCATCAGTGAGCAGGGTGCATATGGCTACACCTTC. Translation: CAISEQGAYGYTF.

CDR3: CASSGRGGRYNEQFF. Written as DNA, the CDR3 is TGTGCCAGTAGTGGGCGGGGGGGACGGTACAATGAGCAGTTCTTC. This rearrangement joins TRBV19 to TRBJ2-1; 9 positions match TRBD2. Trimming removed 5 bases from V and 4 bases from J; junction bases left unmatched: 6. CDR1 is LNHDA and CDR2 is SQIVND in the germline V gene (reference sequence). This CDR3 comprises 15 residues.

The chain recombines TRBV5-1 with TRBJ2-2; 8 bases agree with TRBD1. This CDR3 has 19 residues. From germline, CDR1 is SGHRS and CDR2 YFSETQ. V shed 3 bases, J shed 6 bases, and the junction held 19 bases outside the gene matches. In nucleotides, the CDR3 is TGCGCCAGCAGCTCCGCCGGACAGGGAGAATCGGTACACCCCGGGGAGCTGTTTTTT. Residues: CASSSAGQGESVHPGELFF.